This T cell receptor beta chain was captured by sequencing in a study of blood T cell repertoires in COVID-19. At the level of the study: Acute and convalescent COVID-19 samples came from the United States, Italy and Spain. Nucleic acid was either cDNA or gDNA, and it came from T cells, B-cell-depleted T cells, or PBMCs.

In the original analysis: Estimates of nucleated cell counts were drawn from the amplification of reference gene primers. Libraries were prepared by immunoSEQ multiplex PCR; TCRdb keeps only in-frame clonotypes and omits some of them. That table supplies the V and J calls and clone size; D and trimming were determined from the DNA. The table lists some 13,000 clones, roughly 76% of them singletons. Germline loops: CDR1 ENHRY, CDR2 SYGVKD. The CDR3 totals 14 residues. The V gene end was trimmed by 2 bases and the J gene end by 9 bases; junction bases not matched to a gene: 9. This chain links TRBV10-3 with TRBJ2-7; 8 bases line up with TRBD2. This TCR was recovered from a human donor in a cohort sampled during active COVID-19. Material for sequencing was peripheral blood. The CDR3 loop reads CAISEVVSGEVQYF. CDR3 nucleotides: TGTGCCATCAGTGAGGTGGTTAGCGGGGAGGTGCAGTACTTC.